These 27 T cell receptor beta chains came from one sample sequenced in a study of blood T cell repertoires in COVID-19. This table comes from immunoSEQ multiplex PCR, and its TCRdb copy is limited to in-frame clones, with some not included. The sample records 65,000 to 80,000 clones, 70% to 90% being singletons. The sequencing input was peripheral blood. The source of these receptors is a man between 45 and 60 years old with active COVID-19.

The sample holds one count of this clone. CDR3 nucleotide sequence: TGTGCCAGTAGTACCTTGGACTGGAAAGAGACCCAGTACTTC. Translated: CASSTLDWKETQYF. V and J are TRBV19 and TRBJ2-5, with D maybe TRBD2 (5 bases). The germline V gene encodes CDR1 LNHDA and CDR2 SQIVND (reference sequence). V lost 4 bases to trimming and J lost 3 bases, with 12 bases between them. The CDR3 length is 14 residues.

This chain joins TRBV5-1 and TRBJ1-1; 7 bases agree with TRBD1. The CDR3 consists of 14 residues. CDR1 SGHRS and CDR2 YFSETQ come from the germline V gene. V was pared by 0 bases and J by 4 bases, with 3 bases of the junction left unmatched. The CDR3 coding sequence is TGCGCCAGCAGCTTGGATGGACAGGCCACTGAAGCTTTCTTT. Protein product: CASSLDGQATEAFF. Complete variable domain (other parts from reference TRBV5-1 and TRBJ1-1): KAGVTQTPRYLIKTRGQQVTLSCSPISGHRSVSWYQQTPGQGLQFLFEYFSETQRNKGNFPGRFSGRQFSNSRSEMNVSTLELGDSALYLCASSLDGQATEAFFGQGTRLTVV.

The V call is TRBV9, the J call TRBJ2-1; 8 bases are shared with TRBD2. In germline, CDR1 is SGDLS, CDR2 YYNGEE. V gave up 1 base and J gave up 4 bases; unmatched junction bases: 10. This CDR3 has 17 amino acids. This CDR3 is CASSVSLAGSFYNEQFF. The CDR3 bases are TGTGCCAGCAGCGTAAGTCTAGCGGGTTCGTTTTACAATGAGCAGTTCTTC.

This chain connects TRBV5-4 to TRBJ2-7; a possible D gene is TRBD1 (6 bases). The V and J ends lost 4 bases and 7 bases respectively, with 15 bases between them. Germline CDR1 is SGHNT and CDR2 is YYREEE (reference sequence). The CDR3 contains 13 residues. The CDR3 region is CASSPGRGAEQYF. The CDR3 DNA reads TGTGCCAGCAGCCCCGGCAGGGGAGCTGAGCAGTACTTC.

This clone occurred once. This rearrangement joins TRBV5-4 to TRBJ2-5, with D perhaps TRBD1 (6 bases). Trimming shortened V by 0 bases and J by 7 bases, and 10 bases separated the two germline ends. Germline CDR1 reads SGHNT; CDR2 reads YYREEE (reference sequence). The CDR3 is 13 residues long. CDR3 region: CASSLDRAGTQYF. The CDR3 DNA sequence: TGTGCCAGCAGCTTGGACAGGGCGGGGACCCAGTACTTC. Based on the CDR3 plus reference TRBV5-4 and TRBJ2-5, the full variable domain is ETGVTQSPTHLIKTRGQQVTLRCSSQSGHNTVSWYQQALGQGPQFIFQYYREEENGRGNFPPRFSGLQFPNYSSELNVNALELDDSALYLCASSLDRAGTQYFGPGTRLLVL.

The chain employs TRBV3-1 (or the pseudogene TRBV3-2) and TRBJ1-1, with TRBD1 matching over 7 bases. This CDR3 is 15 amino acids long. The V and J ends lost 5 bases and 0 bases, in that order; junction bases with no gene match: 6. In germline, CDR1 is LGHDT, CDR2 YNNKEL (reference sequence). For the CDR3, the DNA is TGTGCCAGCAGCGCACACAGGGGTTTGAACACTGAAGCTTTCTTT. Its translation: CASSAHRGLNTEAFF.

In its sample, this clone was seen once. This chain connects TRBV7-3 to TRBJ2-2; 9 bases map to TRBD1. The CDR3 sequence is 14 residues long. The V gene end was trimmed by 5 bases and the J gene end by 6 bases; junction bases not matched to a gene: 4. CDR1 SGHTA and CDR2 FQGTGA come from the germline V gene. This CDR3 reads CASSLQGAPGELFF. DNA for the CDR3: TGTGCCAGCAGCCTACAGGGGGCGCCCGGGGAGCTGTTTTTT.

The V call is TRBV25-1, the J call TRBJ1-3; 8 positions match TRBD1. Germline CDR1 reads MGHDK; CDR2 reads SYGVNS. The trim removed 3 bases at V and 2 bases at J, leaving 3 bases unmatched. The CDR3 runs 15 residues. CDR3 coding DNA: TGTGCCAGCAGTGAGTCAGGGGGCGCTGGAAACACCATATATTTT. This sequence encodes CASSESGGAGNTIYF.

V is TRBV5-1 and J is TRBJ1-1; a weak D match, TRBD1 (6 bases). Trimming cost V 6 bases and J 1 base, with 16 bases left between them. The CDR3 has 15 residues. Germline lookup yields CDR1 SGHRS and CDR2 YFSETQ. The CDR3 loop reads CASTSETGRNTEAFF. CDR3 nucleotides: TGCGCCAGCACATCGGAAACAGGGAGGAACACTGAAGCTTTCTTT.

J is TRBJ2-3 and V is TRBV7-8, with 8 nucleotides matching TRBD1. Trimming cost V 6 bases and J 3 bases; bases outside gene matches: 14. This CDR3 is built from 17 residues. Germline-derived CDR1 and CDR2 are SGHVS and FQNEAQ. CDR3 sequence: CASRLPQGELITDTQYF. CDR3 sequence (DNA): TGTGCCAGCAGACTGCCACAGGGGGAGCTTATTACAGATACGCAGTATTTT.

The chain joins TRBV10-3 to TRBJ1-1; D may be TRBD1 (5 bases). Germline V gene lookup returns CDR1 ENHRY and CDR2 SYGVKD. This CDR3 is 13 amino acids long. Between the trimmed V and J ends, which lost 4 bases and 1 base, there was a span of 7 bases. CDR3 nucleotides: TGTGCCATCAGTGTGGGGGGGAACACTGAAGCTTTCTTT. Protein product: CAISVGGNTEAFF.

The rearrangement links TRBV7-8 to TRBJ1-2; a possible D gene is TRBD1 (6 bases). From germline, CDR1 is SGHVS and CDR2 FQNEAQ. The CDR3 consists of 15 residues. V dropped 5 bases and J dropped 3 bases, with 16 bases sitting between them. For the CDR3, the DNA is TGTGCCAGCAGCCCTCCGGGGACATCATACTATGGCTACACCTTC. Protein: CASSPPGTSYYGYTF.

This clone was picked up one time. The chain links TRBV29-1 to TRBJ1-2; D may be TRBD1 (6 bases). This CDR3 has 15 residues. V was cut by 3 bases and J by 8 bases, with 22 bases left in between. Germline V gives CDR1 SQVTM, CDR2 ANQGSEA. CDR3 region: CSVEGSRGLGYGYTF. In DNA, the CDR3 is TGCAGCGTTGAGGGGAGCAGGGGTCTCGGTTACGGCTACACCTTC.

V usage is TRBV5-1 and J usage is TRBJ2-1; tentatively, D is TRBD2 (6 bases). Looked up from germline, CDR1 is SGHRS and CDR2 is YFSETQ. V gave up 4 bases and J gave up 4 bases, with 15 bases separating them. This CDR3 comprises 15 residues. The CDR3 loop reads CASSLLAEKYNEQFF. The CDR3 DNA reads as TGCGCCAGCAGCCTATTAGCGGAAAAATACAATGAGCAGTTCTTC.

The chain is built from TRBV7-8 and TRBJ2-7; TRBD1 matches 9 bases. The germline V gene encodes CDR1 SGHVS and CDR2 FQNEAQ. The V and J ends lost 6 bases and 5 bases, in that order; junction bases with no gene match: 14. CDR3 length: 16 residues. In nucleotides, the CDR3 is TGTGCCAGCAGTTTAACATCCGGGACAGGGCGGGACGAGCAGTACTTC. Translating it yields CASSLTSGTGRDEQYF.

This CDR3 is CASSLLKGTGRNQPQHF. CDR3 DNA sequence: TGTGCCAGCAGCTTGCTTAAAGGGACAGGGCGCAATCAGCCCCAGCATTTT. This chain links TRBV7-8 with TRBJ1-5, with 9 bases matching TRBD1. V lost 3 bases, J lost 2 bases, and 8 bases stayed unmatched. CDR3 length: 17 residues. Germline loops: CDR1 SGHVS, CDR2 FQNEAQ. The full variable domain, rest sourced from reference TRBV7-8 and TRBJ1-5, is GAGVSQSPRYKVAKRGQDVALRCDPISGHVSLFWYQQALGQGPEFLTYFQNEAQLDKSGLPSDRFFAERPEGSVSTLKIQRTQQEDSAVYLCASSLLKGTGRNQPQHFGDGTRLSIL.

The count of this clone is one. V usage is TRBV28 and J usage is TRBJ1-1; D perhaps matches TRBD1 (5 bases). CDR1 and CDR2 from the germline V gene are MDHEN and SYDVKM. V was shortened by 8 bases and J by 5 bases, with 9 bases between the two germline ends. The CDR3 totals 11 residues. The CDR3, as DNA: TGTGCCAGCCGCAGGGAAACTGAAGCTTTCTTT. Translated: CASRRETEAFF. The whole variable domain, remainder taken from reference TRBV28 and TRBJ1-1, is DVKVTQSSRYLVKRTGEKVFLECVQDMDHENMFWYRQDPGLGLRLIYFSYDVKMKEKGDIPEGYSVSREKKERFSLILESASTNQTSMYLCASRRETEAFFGQGTRLTVV.

This chain connects TRBV6-5 to TRBJ1-5, with D hard to call. The germline V and J ends were trimmed by 6 bases and 2 bases, with 14 bases remaining between them. Germline V gives CDR1 MNHEY, CDR2 SVGAGI. CDR3 size: 15 residues. CDR3 nucleotide sequence: TGTGCCAGCAGCCCCTTAGGAGCGGGCAATCAGCCCCAGCATTTT. Translating gives CASSPLGAGNQPQHF.

The V and J genes are TRBV6-5 and TRBJ2-7, with 7 bases lining up with TRBD1. The ends lost 8 bases at V and 1 base at J; junction bases unmatched: 2. CDR1 and CDR2 from the germline V gene are MNHEY and SVGAGI. This CDR3 has 12 residues. The CDR3 spells CASGDSSYEQYF. The CDR3 nucleotides read TGTGCCAGCGGGGACAGTTCCTACGAGCAGTACTTC.

The V call is TRBV4-2, the J call TRBJ2-7; 8 bases are a match to TRBD2. The CDR3 covers 15 residues. Germline CDR1 is LGHNA and CDR2 is YNFKEQ. V gave up 1 base and J gave up 3 bases; unmatched junction bases: 5. As DNA, the CDR3 is TGTGCCAGCAGCCAAGCTCCGGGGGGGCTCTACGAGCAGTACTTC. Its translation: CASSQAPGGLYEQYF.

This clone came up once. The V gene is TRBV5-1, the J gene TRBJ2-3; the match to TRBD2 covers 7 bases. The germline V gene encodes CDR1 SGHRS and CDR2 YFSETQ. The CDR3 loop spans 18 amino acids. The V gene end was trimmed by 1 base and the J gene end by 2 bases; junction bases not matched to a gene: 13. The CDR3 DNA is TGCGCCAGCAGCTTGAGGGCTAGCGGAGGGAGTCACACAGATACGCAGTATTTT. Its protein product is CASSLRASGGSHTDTQYF.

This chain connects TRBV10-3 to TRBJ2-1; no reliable D call. The CDR3 runs to 14 residues. Germline CDR1 reads ENHRY; CDR2 reads SYGVKD. The V end was cut by 6 bases, the J end by 6 bases, with 15 bases between. The CDR3 DNA is TGTGCCATCAGACTCACCTCCCTAGGCAATGAGCAGTTCTTC. Its translation: CAIRLTSLGNEQFF.

This clone was seen a single time. This chain links TRBV25-1 with TRBJ2-1; D perhaps matches TRBD2 (5 bases). Trimming cost V 7 bases and J 4 bases, with 14 bases left between them. Looked up from germline, CDR1 is MGHDK and CDR2 is SYGVNS. The CDR3 totals 14 residues. The chain's CDR3 is CASMRGSSYNEQFF. The CDR3 DNA reads TGTGCCAGCATGAGAGGGAGCTCTTACAATGAGCAGTTCTTC.

The chain joins TRBV19 to TRBJ1-2; weak D call: TRBD1 (5 bases). The CDR3 spans 14 residues. Germline CDR1 reads LNHDA; CDR2 reads SQIVND (reference sequence). The germline V and J ends were trimmed by 5 bases and 4 bases, with 14 bases remaining between them. CDR3: CASSVPGDRYGYTF. DNA of the CDR3: TGTGCCAGTAGTGTCCCGGGGGATCGCTATGGCTACACCTTC.

V usage is TRBV11-3 and J usage is TRBJ2-1; 8 bases line up with TRBD1. Germline loops: CDR1 SGHNT, CDR2 YENEEA. V was pared by 1 base and J by 4 bases, with 6 bases of the junction left unmatched. CDR3 length equals 16 residues. In DNA, the CDR3 is TGTGCCAGCAGCTTAGGCAGGGGGCTAGGATACAATGAGCAGTTCTTC. It yields the protein CASSLGRGLGYNEQFF.

This rearrangement joins TRBV28 to TRBJ2-7, with 13 bases matching TRBD2. Germline V CDR1 and CDR2: MDHEN, SYDVKM. J lost 4 bases, V lost 1 base, and 7 bases had no gene match. This CDR3 contains 17 residues. CDR3: CASSLSRTSGRKYEQYF. CDR3 sequence (DNA): TGTGCCAGCAGTTTATCCCGGACTAGCGGGAGAAAGTACGAGCAGTACTTC.

In its sample, this clone was seen a few times. The CDR3 spells CASSPVGGGPGNEQFF. The CDR3 DNA is TGTGCCAGCAGCCCCGTTGGGGGGGGGCCGGGGAATGAGCAGTTCTTC. V and J are TRBV7-2 and TRBJ2-1; weak D call: TRBD2 (7 bases). This CDR3 is 16 amino acids long. Germline V gene lookup returns CDR1 SGHTA and CDR2 FQGNSA. Trimming took off 5 bases at V and 7 bases at J, with 21 bases between the two ends. The variable domain in full, completed from reference TRBV7-2 and TRBJ2-1, reads GAGVSQSPSNKVTEKGKDVELRCDPISGHTALYWYRQSLGQGLEFLIYFQGNSAPDKSGLPSDRFSAERTGGSVSTLTIQRTQQEDSAVYLCASSPVGGGPGNEQFFGPGTRLTVL.